The following is a T cell receptor beta chain sequence with its context. This specimen belongs to a study of blood T cell repertoires in COVID-19. Across the whole study: Acute-phase and convalescent COVID-19 samples originated in the United States, Italy and Spain. Sample material is recorded as cDNA or gDNA derived from T cells, B-cell-depleted T cells, or PBMCs.

Using immunoSEQ multiplex PCR, the repertoire was profiled, and TCRdb retains in-frame clones only, with some absent. This table holds fewer than 250,000 clones, 85% to 90% found once. V was cut by 0 bases and J by 5 bases, with 14 bases left in between. Germline CDR1 reads SGDLS; CDR2 reads YYNGEE. The CDR3 spans 15 residues. Sequenced input: peripheral blood. The chain has TRBV9 and TRBJ2-5; D may be TRBD2 (7 bases). The sequence was obtained from a man between 60 and 75 years old with acute or convalescent COVID-19. The CDR3 spells CASSVGGGPIETQYF. In nucleotides, the CDR3 is TGTGCCAGCAGCGTAGGGGGGGGCCCCATTGAGACCCAGTACTTC.